This passage covers 27 T cell receptor beta chains from one sample sequenced in a study of T-cell memory formation after mild COVID-19. TCRdb recomputed calls from the 5' RACE reads with MiXCR, one row per CDR3 protein. The table has approximately 300,000 distinct CDR3 sequences, approximately 16% seen once. The specimen was PBMCs or a T cell subset sorted from them (not recorded which). These receptors were obtained from a man aged 18 to 30 who had mild COVID-19 (a few samples of this study predate the infection). Cell type and time point are not known.

The chain is built from TRBV5-1 and TRBJ2-5, with TRBD1 as a possible D gene (5 bases). Germline CDR1 and CDR2: SGHRS and YFSETQ. This CDR3 spans 13 amino acids. V lost 5 bases and J 5 bases, leaving 13 bases between the germline ends. CDR3 DNA: TGCGCCAGCAGTGGGGCAGCGCGGGAGACCCAGTACTTC. Residues: CASSGAARETQYF.

A few counts support this clonotype. The V call is TRBV5-1, the J call TRBJ2-3; D may be TRBD2 (5 bases). Germline assignment: CDR1 SGHRS and CDR2 YFSETQ. The CDR3 has 14 amino acids. The V end was cut by 0 bases, the J end by 10 bases, with 15 bases between. As DNA, the CDR3 is TGCGCCAGCAGCTTGGCCAGAGCAGGACTTGCGCAGTATTTT. Protein product: CASSLARAGLAQYF.

The chain recombines TRBV12-3 or TRBV12-4 with TRBJ2-7, with D possibly matching TRBD2 (6 bases). V was clipped by 1 base and J by 4 bases, with 11 bases between them. CDR3 length equals 14 residues. The chain's CDR3 is CASSLGRDLYEQYF. CDR3 nucleotide sequence: TGTGCCAGCAGTTTAGGGCGGGATCTGTACGAGCAGTACTTC.

This clonotype was observed many times. The V gene is TRBV11-2, the J gene TRBJ2-3; D assignment may be TRBD1 or TRBD2 (6 bases each). V lost 4 bases to trimming and J lost 2 bases, with 16 bases between them. The CDR3 has 16 residues. CDR1 is SGHAT, CDR2 FQNNGV, per germline. The CDR3 loop is CASSSIGTGATDTQYF. DNA for the CDR3: TGTGCCAGCAGCTCAATTGGGACGGGGGCCACAGATACGCAGTATTTT.

The genes are TRBV15 and TRBJ2-7; 7 nucleotides match TRBD2. V was clipped by 1 base and J by 4 bases; unmatched bases: 7. Germline loops: CDR1 LNHNV, CDR2 YYDKDF (reference sequence). This CDR3 contains 15 residues. CDR3 region: CATSRGRERGYEQYF. Written as DNA, the CDR3 is TGTGCCACCAGCAGAGGCAGGGAGCGGGGATACGAGCAGTACTTC.

There are a few counts of this clonotype. V is TRBV20-1 and J is TRBJ2-5; 7 bases fit TRBD1. Germline V gene lookup returns CDR1 DFQATT and CDR2 SNEGSKA (reference sequence). J lost 2 bases, V lost 5 bases, and 8 bases had no gene match. The CDR3 loop spans 14 amino acids. The CDR3 reads CSALTGFGQETQYF. The CDR3, as DNA: TGCAGTGCTCTGACAGGGTTCGGGCAAGAGACCCAGTACTTC.

V usage is TRBV28 and J usage is TRBJ1-1; 7 bases map to TRBD1. Trimming took 7 bases from V and 1 from J; bases not matched to a gene: 9. The CDR3 contains 15 residues. The germline V gene encodes CDR1 MDHEN and CDR2 SYDVKM. The CDR3 loop reads CASTTQGDGNTEAFF. As DNA, the CDR3 is TGTGCCAGCACTACCCAGGGGGATGGGAACACTGAAGCTTTCTTT. Looking up the rest from reference TRBV28 and TRBJ1-1 gives the full variable domain: DVKVTQSSRYLVKRTGEKVFLECVQDMDHENMFWYRQDPGLGLRLIYFSYDVKMKEKGDIPEGYSVSREKKERFSLILESASTNQTSMYLCASTTQGDGNTEAFFGQGTRLTVV.

V gene TRBV13 combines with J gene TRBJ1-2, with no clear D. Germline V gene sequence: CDR1 PRHDT, CDR2 FYEKMQ (reference sequence). With 7 bases removed from V and 5 bases from J, the gap between germline ends came to 14 bases. This CDR3 is built from 13 residues. This CDR3 is CASNPTPPYGYTF. The CDR3, as DNA: TGTGCCAGCAACCCGACGCCGCCTTATGGCTACACCTTC.

V gene TRBV5-1 combines with J gene TRBJ2-5; tentatively, D is TRBD1 (6 bases). The CDR3 contains 16 residues. The germline V gene encodes CDR1 SGHRS and CDR2 YFSETQ. V dropped 2 bases and J dropped 3 bases, with 17 bases sitting between them. The CDR3 protein is CASSLNLAGEEETQYF. CDR3 sequence (DNA): TGCGCCAGCAGCTTAAACCTGGCAGGGGAAGAAGAGACCCAGTACTTC. The full variable domain, its missing parts supplied by reference TRBV5-1 and TRBJ2-5, is KAGVTQTPRYLIKTRGQQVTLSCSPISGHRSVSWYQQTPGQGLQFLFEYFSETQRNKGNFPGRFSGRQFSNSRSEMNVSTLELGDSALYLCASSLNLAGEEETQYFGPGTRLLVL.

The chain combines TRBV7-8 with TRBJ2-7, with 9 bases matching TRBD1. Germline V CDR1 and CDR2: SGHVS, FQNEAQ. The CDR3 sequence is 13 residues long. With V trimmed by 6 bases and J by 2 bases, 2 bases remained unmatched. The CDR3 reads CASRGQGPYEQYV. The CDR3 DNA follows: TGTGCCAGCAGGGGACAGGGCCCCTACGAGCAGTACGTC.

The chain has TRBV5-5 and TRBJ2-3, with D hard to call. V lost 2 bases to trimming and J lost 14 bases, with 12 bases between them. Germline assignment: CDR1 SGHKS and CDR2 YYEKEE (reference sequence). The CDR3 covers 11 residues. The CDR3 region has the DNA TGTGCCAGCAGCTTCCTACAGTGGTGGTATTTT. This translates into CASSFLQWWYF. Filled out from reference TRBV5-5 and TRBJ2-3, the complete variable domain reads DAGVTQSPTHLIKTRGQQVTLRCSPISGHKSVSWYQQVLGQGPQFIFQYYEKEERGRGNFPDRFSARQFPNYSSELNVNALLLGDSALYLCASSFLQWWYFGPGTRLTVL.

This clonotype came up a few times. This chain links TRBV5-1 with TRBJ2-5; D uncertain. Germline CDR1 SGHRS, CDR2 YFSETQ. The CDR3 length is 15 residues. V lost 0 bases, J lost 4 bases, and 13 bases lay in between. CDR3: CASSLVSSVGETQYF. CDR3 DNA sequence: TGCGCCAGCAGCTTGGTTTCCAGCGTAGGAGAGACCCAGTACTTC. Together with reference TRBV5-1 and TRBJ2-5, the CDR3 gives the full variable domain: KAGVTQTPRYLIKTRGQQVTLSCSPISGHRSVSWYQQTPGQGLQFLFEYFSETQRNKGNFPGRFSGRQFSNSRSEMNVSTLELGDSALYLCASSLVSSVGETQYFGPGTRLLVL.

CDR3 in amino acids: CASSLFVQGNTEAFF. The CDR3 DNA follows: TGTGCCAGCAGCTTGTTCGTCCAGGGCAACACTGAAGCTTTCTTT. V usage is TRBV5-6 and J usage is TRBJ1-1; weak D call: TRBD1 (5 bases). The germline gives CDR1 SGHDT, CDR2 YYEEEE. CDR3 size: 15 residues. V was cut by 1 base and J by 2 bases, with 12 bases left in between.

This clonotype turned up a few times. V and J are TRBV18 and TRBJ2-1; 8 positions agree with TRBD1. V was pared by 3 bases and J by 7 bases, with 2 bases of the junction left unmatched. This CDR3 has 13 residues. The germline gives CDR1 KGHSH, CDR2 LQKENI. CDR3 coding DNA: TGTGCCAGCTCACCGGGACAGGAGAATGAGCAGTTCTTC. This translates into CASSPGQENEQFF.

In its sample, this clonotype was seen many times. This chain links TRBV5-1 with TRBJ2-5; 9 positions match TRBD1. V lost 0 bases, J lost 5 bases, and 5 bases stayed unmatched. Per the germline V gene, CDR1 is SGHRS and CDR2 is YFSETQ. This CDR3 has 15 residues. CDR3 DNA sequence: TGCGCCAGCAGCTTGGAGGGACAGGGAGTGGAGACCCAGTACTTC. Its translation: CASSLEGQGVETQYF.

The gene calls are TRBV7-2 and TRBJ2-4, with 10 bases lining up with TRBD1. Per the germline V gene, CDR1 is SGHTA and CDR2 is FQGNSA. V lost 6 bases and J lost 10; bases outside the gene matches: 9. The CDR3 loop spans 14 amino acids. The CDR3, as DNA: TGTGCCAGCAGTTCGGACAGGGGGATGGGTATTCAGTACTTC. It yields the protein CASSSDRGMGIQYF.

V gene TRBV4-3 combines with J gene TRBJ2-5; 9 nucleotides align to TRBD2. With 3 bases clipped from V and 4 bases from J, the junction kept 9 bases outside the gene matches. The germline V gene has CDR1 LGHNA and CDR2 YSLEER. The CDR3 loop spans 16 amino acids. The CDR3 bases are TGCGCCAGCAGCCATGGCGAAGCGGGGGGCGGAGAGACCCAGTACTTC. Protein sequence: CASSHGEAGGGETQYF.

The V and J genes are TRBV12-3 or TRBV12-4 and TRBJ2-3; 7 positions match TRBD1. Trimming took 6 bases from V and 2 from J; bases not matched to a gene: 8. This CDR3 contains 15 residues. As DNA, the CDR3 is TGTGCCAGCAGACCCGACAGGGCCGACACAGATACGCAGTATTTT. Protein product: CASRPDRADTDTQYF.

This clonotype came up a few times. The chain carries TRBV5-4 and TRBJ2-7; TRBD1 might be the D (5 bases). There are 13 residues in the CDR3. Germline CDR1 SGHNT, CDR2 YYREEE (reference sequence). Between the trimmed V and J ends, which lost 1 base and 6 bases, there was a span of 11 bases. The CDR3 nucleotides are TGTGCCAGCAGCTTGAATCAGGGAACCGAGCAGTACTTC. Protein: CASSLNQGTEQYF.

CDR3 residues: CASSYSGVSTDTQYF. CDR3 coding DNA: TGTGCCAGCAGTTACTCTGGGGTTAGCACAGATACGCAGTATTTT. This rearrangement joins TRBV6-5 to TRBJ2-3; D unresolved. The CDR3 covers 15 residues. Trimming shortened V by 0 bases and J by 0 bases, and 7 bases separated the two germline ends. CDR1 MNHEY and CDR2 SVGAGI come from the germline V gene.

This CDR3 is CASSDSHNNQPQHF. The CDR3 DNA follows: TGTGCCAGCAGTGACAGTCACAACAATCAGCCCCAGCATTTT. The V and J genes are TRBV6-5 and TRBJ1-5; tentatively, D is TRBD1 (5 bases). The CDR3 is made up of 14 amino acids. CDR1 is MNHEY, CDR2 SVGAGI, per germline. Trimming left V 5 bases short and J 3 bases short, with 11 bases between.

The rearrangement uses TRBV20-1 and TRBJ2-7, with D possibly TRBD1 on 6 matching bases. Germline CDR1 is DFQATT and CDR2 is SNEGSKA (reference sequence). The CDR3 spans 13 residues. V gave up 3 bases and J gave up 3 bases, with 12 bases separating them. The DNA of the CDR3 is TGCAGTGCTAGGACTTTGGACAGCTACGAGCAGTACTTC. As protein: CSARTLDSYEQYF.

This clonotype has only a few counts. J is TRBJ1-2 and V is TRBV4-3; no reliable D call. The CDR3 is 17 amino acids. V lost 0 bases to trimming and J lost 0 bases, with 14 bases between them. Germline V gives CDR1 LGHNA, CDR2 YSLEER. The CDR3 region has the DNA TGCGCCAGCAGCCAAGATGGGTCCGCGACTCCTAACTATGGCTACACCTTC. Translated, it gives CASSQDGSATPNYGYTF.

This clonotype was seen only a few times. The chain employs TRBV5-4 and TRBJ2-1, with D hard to call. Germline V gives CDR1 SGHNT, CDR2 YYREEE (reference sequence). V lost 3 bases to trimming and J lost 8 bases, with 9 bases between them. There are 12 residues in the CDR3. CDR3 region: CASSSPKYEQFF. The CDR3 coding sequence is TGTGCCAGCAGCTCTCCTAAGTATGAGCAGTTCTTC.

The chain uses TRBV7-3 and TRBJ2-2; D gene uncertain. CDR3 size: 13 residues. Trimming pared 5 bases from V and 6 bases from J, leaving 10 bases between. From germline, CDR1 is SGHTA and CDR2 FQGTGA. The DNA for the CDR3 is TGTGCCAGCAGCCCCGGGTGGGCCGGGGAGCTGTTTTTT. Translation: CASSPGWAGELFF.

This clonotype showed up just a few times. This chain joins TRBV12-3 or TRBV12-4 and TRBJ2-2, with 8 positions matching TRBD1. The J segment lost 0 bases and the V segment lost 1 base, leaving 10 bases of the junction unmatched. The CDR3 consists of 19 residues. CDR3 DNA sequence: TGTGCCAGCAGTTTAGGGGCAGGGGGCGATTTTGCGAACACCGGGGAGCTGTTTTTT. Translated: CASSLGAGGDFANTGELFF.

This clonotype has a count of ten or more. This chain uses TRBV20-1 with TRBJ2-7; TRBD2 matches at 8 bases. This CDR3 contains 13 residues. Germline CDR1 DFQATT, CDR2 SNEGSKA (reference sequence). V shed 1 base, J shed 3 bases, and the junction held 2 bases outside the gene matches. In DNA form, the CDR3 reads TGCAGTGCTAGAGGGACTAGCTACTACGAGCAGTACTTC. It translates to CSARGTSYYEQYF.